What follows describes a single TCR beta chain. This CDR3 has 13 residues. V shed 5 bases, J shed 6 bases, and the junction held 7 bases outside the gene matches. The germline CDR1 and CDR2 sequences are SGHVS and FNYEAQ. Sequenced by immunoSEQ multiplex PCR; TCRdb stores in-frame clones only, minus some. The sample records around 270,000 clones, about 88% being singletons. The data were obtained in a study of blood T cell repertoires in COVID-19. Across the whole study: The United States, Italy and Spain provided the acute and convalescent COVID-19 samples.

The sequence was obtained from a man in his 60s who had recovered from COVID-19. The chain combines TRBV7-6 with TRBJ2-7; 7 nucleotides agree with TRBD1. The sequenced sample consisted of peripheral blood. CDR3 residues: CASSTRQGLEQYF. The CDR3 DNA is TGTGCCAGCAGCACTCGACAGGGCCTCGAGCAGTACTTC.